This TCR beta chain was sequenced during a study of blood T cell repertoires in COVID-19. The J segment lost 0 bases and the V segment lost 4 bases, leaving 10 bases of the junction unmatched. The CDR3 totals 18 residues. Germline V gene lookup returns CDR1 MGHRA and CDR2 YSYEKL. Only in-frame clones appear in the TCRdb table, and some are missing; sequencing was by immunoSEQ multiplex PCR. The data contain roughly 200,000 clones, 85% of them singletons. The TCR was taken from a man aged 35-49 years who had recovered from COVID-19. Sequenced: PBMCs or T cells enriched from blood (not recorded which). The chain employs TRBV4-1 and TRBJ1-3; 9 nucleotides match TRBD1. CDR3 residues: CASSLRTGVTASGNTIYF. The CDR3 bases are TGCGCCAGCAGCCTCCGGACAGGGGTTACGGCCTCTGGAAACACCATATATTTT.